Sequencing of this TCR beta chain was carried out in a study of beta chain features in type 1 diabetes. General observations from the study: Significant though moderate, a shortening of TCRB CDR3s appeared in all four CD4+ subsets of Type 1 diabetes patients.

What was sequenced were expressed TCRB transcripts, since all of the isolated RNA had been reverse transcribed. TCRdb's table, derived via immunoSEQ multiplex PCR, lists solely in-frame clones and lacks some. The data contain some 640,000 clones, over 12% of them singletons. Only a few counts were recorded for this clone. Its antigen is as yet unknown. Staining for CD45RO/CCR7/CD25/CD127/CD95/CD27 allowed sorting of CD4+ naive, central memory, regulatory and stem cell-like memory cells. Post-sort purity exceeded 95% for all sorted populations. CDR3 size: 13 residues. The germline V and J ends were trimmed by 2 bases and 3 bases, with 5 bases remaining between them. CDR1 and CDR2 from the germline V gene are SGHAT and FQNNGV.

The chain has TRBV11-2 and TRBJ1-5; no reliable D call. The receptor's source is a young man with type 1 diabetes. Source material: naive CD4+ T cells from blood. CDR3 nucleotide sequence: TGTGCCAGCAGCTTAACTACCAATCAGCCCCAGCATTTT. It specifies CASSLTTNQPQHF.